These 21 T cell receptor beta chains share one sample of origin, sequenced in a study of OX40 agonist ivuxolimab in advanced cancers. Libraries were prepared through the immunoSEQ multiplex PCR assay. The table comes from immuneACCESS by way of TCRdb, which keeps in-frame sequences with V and J called. Part of the clones is missing from these tables; in studies checked, under half for an unresolved V gene and the rest for unknown reasons. Across this sample there are 35,000 to 45,000 clones, with about four fifths seen only once. The top ten hold roughly 24% of the sample. The sequenced sample was CD4+ or CD8+ T cells sorted from blood, obtained in a trial of the OX40 agonist ivuxolimab. These receptors were collected from an adult with an advanced solid tumor such as melanoma, head and neck, liver or kidney cancer.

The V and J genes are TRBV7-6 and TRBJ2-2; tentative D call: TRBD1 (5 bases). The CDR3 loop spans 14 amino acids. Germline V CDR1 and CDR2: SGHVS, FNYEAQ. V was trimmed by 1 base and J by 4 bases, leaving 7 bases between them. Written as DNA, the CDR3 is TGTGCCAGCAGCTTAGGGCAGGGCACCGGGGAGCTGTTTTTT. Its translation: CASSLGQGTGELFF. Using reference TRBV7-6 and TRBJ2-2 for the parts outside the CDR3, the full variable domain is GAGVSQSPRYKVTKRGQDVALRCDPISGHVSLYWYRQALGQGPEFLTYFNYEAQQDKSGLPNDRFSAERPEGSISTLTIQRTEQRDSAMYRCASSLGQGTGELFFGEGSRLTVL.

The chain has TRBV30 and TRBJ2-2; D remains ambiguous. The CDR3 is 13 residues long. Germline V gene lookup returns CDR1 GTSNPN and CDR2 SVGIG (reference sequence). V dropped 5 bases and J dropped 1 base, with 8 bases sitting between them. The CDR3 nucleotides are TGTGCCTGGGCCGATCAGAACACCGGGGAGCTGTTTTTT. Residues: CAWADQNTGELFF.

In this sample, this clone turned up once. The J gene is TRBJ2-1, the V gene TRBV18, with D perhaps TRBD1 (6 bases). V lost 2 bases and J 8 bases, leaving 7 bases between the germline ends. Germline lookup yields CDR1 KGHSH and CDR2 LQKENI. The CDR3 has 12 residues. The CDR3 DNA follows: TGTGCCAGCTCACCAAACAGGGATGAGCAGTTCTTC. It translates to CASSPNRDEQFF.

The J gene is TRBJ2-7, the V gene TRBV28, with no clear D. The CDR3 covers 12 residues. V lost 6 bases, J lost 5 bases, and 11 bases lay in between. CDR1 and CDR2 from the germline V gene are MDHEN and SYDVKM. The CDR3: CASRPTQNEQYF. The CDR3 coding sequence is TGTGCCAGCAGACCGACACAAAACGAGCAGTACTTC.

The CDR3 loop reads CASSLAWREGSNTQYF. The DNA of the CDR3 is TGTGCCAGCAGCTTGGCCTGGCGGGAGGGCTCGAATACGCAGTATTTT. The chain has TRBV5-4 and TRBJ2-3; 9 bases agree with TRBD2. CDR1 SGHNT and CDR2 YYREEE come from the germline V gene (reference sequence). The CDR3 is made up of 16 amino acids. V trimming: 0 bases; J trimming: 7 bases; junction bases outside the gene matches: 9. Filled out from reference TRBV5-4 and TRBJ2-3, the complete variable domain reads ETGVTQSPTHLIKTRGQQVTLRCSSQSGHNTVSWYQQALGQGPQFIFQYYREEENGRGNFPPRFSGLQFPNYSSELNVNALELDDSALYLCASSLAWREGSNTQYFGPGTRLTVL.

CDR3 protein: CASRTPGADTQYF. The CDR3 nucleotides read TGTGCCAGCAGAACTCCAGGGGCAGATACGCAGTATTTT. The V and J genes are TRBV6-6 and TRBJ2-3, with a tentative D call TRBD1 (6 bases). The CDR3 loop spans 13 amino acids. With 6 bases removed from V and 4 bases from J, the gap between germline ends came to 11 bases. The germline V gene has CDR1 MNHNY and CDR2 SVGAGI (reference sequence).

This sequence joins TRBV7-8 and TRBJ2-5; D unclear. Germline-derived CDR1 and CDR2 are SGHVS and FQNEAQ. The CDR3 is 14 residues long. Between the trimmed V and J ends, which lost 5 bases and 1 base, there was a span of 11 bases. CDR3 residues: CASSRTETQETQYF. The CDR3 nucleotides are TGTGCCAGCAGCCGTACAGAAACCCAAGAGACCCAGTACTTC.

The rearrangement links TRBV7-2 to TRBJ2-5, with D perhaps matching TRBD1 (5 bases). Looked up from germline, CDR1 is SGHTA and CDR2 is FQGNSA. The CDR3 extends over 15 amino acids. V was trimmed by 7 bases and J by 6 bases, leaving 21 bases between them. CDR3 DNA: TGTGCCAGCACCATAACACGGTCAGGGTTAAAGACCCAGTACTTC. Translating gives CASTITRSGLKTQYF. Variable domain in full (rest from reference TRBV7-2 and TRBJ2-5): GAGVSQSPSNKVTEKGKDVELRCDPISGHTALYWYRQSLGQGLEFLIYFQGNSAPDKSGLPSDRFSAERTGGSVSTLTIQRTQQEDSAVYLCASTITRSGLKTQYFGPGTRLLVL.

The chain employs TRBV6-5 and TRBJ1-1; 8 bases agree with TRBD1. The V gene's germline CDR1 is MNHEY and CDR2 SVGAGI. V was clipped by 6 bases and J by 5 bases; unmatched bases: 8. This CDR3 has 14 amino acids. The CDR3 protein is CASRRGTGGTEAFF. The DNA of the CDR3 is TGTGCCAGCAGAAGAGGGACAGGTGGAACTGAAGCTTTCTTT.

This chain links TRBV13 with TRBJ2-1, with TRBD2 matching 13 bases. The length of the CDR3 is 16 residues. The V gene's germline CDR1 is PRHDT and CDR2 FYEKMQ (reference sequence). The J segment lost 6 bases and the V segment lost 4 bases, leaving 6 bases of the junction unmatched. CDR3 residues: CASSSTSGRVVNEQFF. Here the CDR3 DNA reads TGTGCCAGCAGCTCCACTAGCGGGAGGGTAGTCAATGAGCAGTTCTTC. Complete variable domain (other parts from reference TRBV13 and TRBJ2-1): AAGVIQSPRHLIKEKRETATLKCYPIPRHDTVYWYQQGPGQDPQFLISFYEKMQSDKGSIPDRFSAQQFSDYHSELNMSSLELGDSALYFCASSSTSGRVVNEQFFGPGTRLTVL.

This clone was observed many times. The J gene is TRBJ1-5, the V gene TRBV19; TRBD1 aligns across 7 bases. The germline CDR1 and CDR2 sequences are LNHDA and SQIVND (reference sequence). The trim removed 3 bases at V and 3 bases at J, leaving 23 bases unmatched. The CDR3 is made up of 21 amino acids. CDR3 in DNA: TGTGCCAGTAGTATCGGGGACAGCAGCGGTTTCTTGGATATGAACAATCAGCCCCAGCATTTT. Its translation is CASSIGDSSGFLDMNNQPQHF. Full variable domain (remainder filled in from reference TRBV19 and TRBJ1-5): DGGITQSPKYLFRKEGQNVTLSCEQNLNHDAMYWYRQDPGQGLRLIYYSQIVNDFQKGDIAEGYSVSREKKESFPLTVTSAQKNPTAFYLCASSIGDSSGFLDMNNQPQHFGDGTRLSIL.

This sequence joins TRBV11-2 and TRBJ2-7; 14 bases line up with TRBD2. J was trimmed by 2 bases and V by 9 bases; bases with no gene match: 6. The CDR3 totals 15 residues. Germline-derived CDR1 and CDR2 are SGHAT and FQNNGV. The CDR3 sequence is CASNRLAGGTYEQYF. The CDR3 nucleotides are TGTGCCAGTAATCGACTAGCGGGAGGGACCTACGAGCAGTACTTC.

This clone has a handful of counts. The CDR3 region is CASSPGRFGGNQPQHF. The CDR3, as DNA: TGTGCCAGCAGCCCGGGAAGGTTCGGCGGCAATCAGCCCCAGCATTTT. This chain connects TRBV7-9 to TRBJ1-5; D call uncertain. This CDR3 has 16 residues. The ends were cut back, 5 bases at V and 2 bases at J, with 16 bases in the middle. Germline V gene sequence: CDR1 SEHNR, CDR2 FQNEAQ (reference sequence).

V usage is TRBV7-3 and J usage is TRBJ1-3; D remains unclear. V lost 5 bases to trimming and J lost 0 bases, with 5 bases between them. The germline gives CDR1 SGHTA, CDR2 FQGTGA. The CDR3 runs 13 residues. The CDR3 DNA reads as TGTGCCAGCAGCCAATTCTCTGGAAACACCATATATTTT. Protein: CASSQFSGNTIYF. Supplemented by reference TRBV7-3 and TRBJ1-3, the full variable domain reads GAGVSQTPSNKVTEKGKYVELRCDPISGHTALYWYRQSLGQGPEFLIYFQGTGAADDSGLPNDRFFAVRPEGSVSTLKIQRTERGDSAVYLCASSQFSGNTIYFGEGSWLTVV.

This chain links TRBV15 with TRBJ2-2, with no clear D. CDR3 size: 15 residues. The germline V gene has CDR1 LNHNV and CDR2 YYDKDF (reference sequence). Trimming stripped 0 bases from V and 1 base from J, with 6 bases between. The DNA of the CDR3 is TGTGCCACCAGCAGAGAAGGCGGGAACACCGGGGAGCTGTTTTTT. It codes for CATSREGGNTGELFF.

This chain uses TRBV7-2 with TRBJ2-7; 9 positions agree with TRBD2. The CDR3 has 13 amino acids. The V gene end was trimmed by 7 bases and the J gene end by 4 bases; junction bases not matched to a gene: 5. The germline V gene has CDR1 SGHTA and CDR2 FQGNSA. CDR3 DNA sequence: TGTGCCAGCAAAAGTAGCGGGAGATACGAGCAGTACTTC. It specifies CASKSSGRYEQYF.

The chain couples TRBV5-6 to TRBJ2-2; the match to TRBD1 covers 9 bases. The CDR3 extends over 13 amino acids. V lost 7 bases to trimming and J lost 6 bases; unmatched junction nucleotides: 4. Germline assignment: CDR1 SGHDT and CDR2 YYEEEE. The CDR3: CASAGQGAGELFF. The CDR3 nucleotides are TGTGCCAGCGCGGGACAGGGTGCCGGGGAGCTGTTTTTT.

This clone has just one count. This chain uses TRBV4-1 with TRBJ2-7; D uncertain. Germline values: CDR1 MGHRA, CDR2 YSYEKL. The CDR3 has 16 amino acids. V dropped 0 bases and J dropped 3 bases, with 15 bases sitting between them. The CDR3 loop reads CASSQDYPGRDYEQYF. The CDR3, as DNA: TGCGCCAGCAGCCAAGACTATCCAGGACGAGACTACGAGCAGTACTTC.

V gene TRBV19 combines with J gene TRBJ1-2, with D hard to call. V was clipped by 5 bases and J by 1 base, with 17 bases between them. The CDR3 has 16 residues. Germline V gene sequence: CDR1 LNHDA, CDR2 SQIVND (reference sequence). The CDR3 protein is CASSATWTDFNYGYTF. CDR3 sequence (DNA): TGTGCCAGTAGTGCGACCTGGACGGACTTTAACTATGGCTACACCTTC. The variable domain in full, with the rest retrieved from reference TRBV19 and TRBJ1-2, is DGGITQSPKYLFRKEGQNVTLSCEQNLNHDAMYWYRQDPGQGLRLIYYSQIVNDFQKGDIAEGYSVSREKKESFPLTVTSAQKNPTAFYLCASSATWTDFNYGYTFGSGTRLTVV.

The chain combines TRBV2 with TRBJ2-1; tentatively, D is TRBD2 (6 bases). From germline, CDR1 is SNHLY and CDR2 FYNNEI. Trimming pared 4 bases from V and 3 bases from J, leaving 16 bases between. The CDR3 consists of 16 residues. Written as DNA, the CDR3 is TGTGCCAGCAGTGCTTCGGGAGCAGACTACTACAATGAGCAGTTCTTC. It translates to CASSASGADYYNEQFF. The full variable domain, in which reference TRBV2 and TRBJ2-1 provide the parts outside the CDR3, is EPEVTQTPSHQVTQMGQEVILRCVPISNHLYFYWYRQILGQKVEFLVSFYNNEISEKSEIFDDQFSVERPDGSNFTLKIRSTKLEDSAMYFCASSASGADYYNEQFFGPGTRLTVL.

V gene TRBV27 combines with J gene TRBJ2-6; D is undetermined. The CDR3 is 15 residues long. Germline V gene sequence: CDR1 MNHEY, CDR2 SMNVEV (reference sequence). Trimming took 6 bases from V and 1 from J, leaving 10 bases between them. The chain's CDR3 is CASSSRLSGANVLTF. CDR3 nucleotide sequence: TGTGCCAGCAGCTCACGGCTATCTGGGGCCAACGTCCTGACTTTC.